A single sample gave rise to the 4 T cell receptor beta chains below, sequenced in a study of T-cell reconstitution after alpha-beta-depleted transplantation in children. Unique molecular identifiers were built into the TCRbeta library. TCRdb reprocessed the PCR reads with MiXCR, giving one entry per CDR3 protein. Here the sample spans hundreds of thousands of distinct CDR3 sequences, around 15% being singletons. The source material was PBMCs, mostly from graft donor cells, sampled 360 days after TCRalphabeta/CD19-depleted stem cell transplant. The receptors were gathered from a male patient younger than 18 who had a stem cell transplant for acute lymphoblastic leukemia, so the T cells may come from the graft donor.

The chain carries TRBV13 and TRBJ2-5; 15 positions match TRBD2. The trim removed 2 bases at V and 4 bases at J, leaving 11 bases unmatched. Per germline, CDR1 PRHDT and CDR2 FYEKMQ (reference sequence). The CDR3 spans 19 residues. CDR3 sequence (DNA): TGTGCCAGCAGCTTAAATCTAGGGACTAGCGGGAGGTCGGGAGAGACCCAGTACTTC. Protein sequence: CASSLNLGTSGRSGETQYF.

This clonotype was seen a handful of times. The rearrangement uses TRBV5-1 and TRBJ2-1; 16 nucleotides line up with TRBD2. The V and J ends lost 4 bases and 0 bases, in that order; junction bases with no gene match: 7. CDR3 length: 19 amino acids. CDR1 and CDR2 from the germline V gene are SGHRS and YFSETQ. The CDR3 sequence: CASSQGLAGGRSSYNEQFF. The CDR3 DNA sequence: TGCGCCAGCAGCCAGGGACTAGCGGGAGGGAGGAGCTCCTACAATGAGCAGTTCTTC. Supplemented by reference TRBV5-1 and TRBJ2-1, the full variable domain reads KAGVTQTPRYLIKTRGQQVTLSCSPISGHRSVSWYQQTPGQGLQFLFEYFSETQRNKGNFPGRFSGRQFSNSRSEMNVSTLELGDSALYLCASSQGLAGGRSSYNEQFFGPGTRLTVL.

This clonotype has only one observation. The CDR3 DNA sequence: TGTGCCAGCTCACCTGCTCAGGGACAAGGCTACACCTTC. It encodes CASSPAQGQGYTF. The genes are TRBV18 and TRBJ1-2, with a possible D match to TRBD1 (6 bases). The CDR3 has 13 residues. Deletions cut 3 bases from V and 8 bases from J, with 13 bases between. Germline V gene data show CDR1 as KGHSH and CDR2 as LQKENI.

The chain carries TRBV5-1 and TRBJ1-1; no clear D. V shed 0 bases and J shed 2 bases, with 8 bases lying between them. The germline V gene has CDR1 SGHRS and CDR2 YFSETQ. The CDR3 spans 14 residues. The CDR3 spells CASSLAQSNTEAFF. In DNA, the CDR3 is TGCGCCAGCAGCTTGGCACAGTCTAACACTGAAGCTTTCTTT.